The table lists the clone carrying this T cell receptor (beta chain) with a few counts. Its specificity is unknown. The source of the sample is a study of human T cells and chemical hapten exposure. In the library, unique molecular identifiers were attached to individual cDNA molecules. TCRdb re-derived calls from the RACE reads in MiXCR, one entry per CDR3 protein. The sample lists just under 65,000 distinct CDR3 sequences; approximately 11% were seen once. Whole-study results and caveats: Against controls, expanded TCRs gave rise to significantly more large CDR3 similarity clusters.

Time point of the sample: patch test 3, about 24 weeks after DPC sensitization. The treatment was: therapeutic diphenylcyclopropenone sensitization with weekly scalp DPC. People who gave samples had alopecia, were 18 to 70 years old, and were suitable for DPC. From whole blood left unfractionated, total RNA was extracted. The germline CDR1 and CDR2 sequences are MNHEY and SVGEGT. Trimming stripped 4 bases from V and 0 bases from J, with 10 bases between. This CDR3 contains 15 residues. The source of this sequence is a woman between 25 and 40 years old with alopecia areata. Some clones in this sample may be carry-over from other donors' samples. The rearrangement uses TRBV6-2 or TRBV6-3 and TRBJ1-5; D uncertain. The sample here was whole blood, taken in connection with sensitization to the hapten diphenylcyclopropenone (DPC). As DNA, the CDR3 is TGTGCCAGCAGTTTCCATACGACTAGCAATCAGCCCCAGCATTTT. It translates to CASSFHTTSNQPQHF.